The next 25 T cell receptor beta chains were all read from a single sample in a study of OX40 agonist ivuxolimab in advanced cancers. Assay used: immunoSEQ multiplex PCR; TCRdb lists only in-frame clones, some missing. Among 55,000 to 80,000 clones listed, around 82% were seen once. This specimen consisted of CD4+ or CD8+ T cells sorted from blood, obtained in a trial of the OX40 agonist ivuxolimab. These receptors all come from an adult with an advanced solid tumor such as melanoma, head and neck, liver or kidney cancer.

With respect to this clone: At the DNA level, this CDR3 is encoded by other sequences in the same sample as well. The J gene is TRBJ2-1, the V gene TRBV7-9, with TRBD2 matching 8 bases. V shed 2 bases and J 0 bases; nucleotides not matched to a gene: 3. The germline V gene encodes CDR1 SEHNR and CDR2 FQNEAQ (reference sequence). The CDR3 loop spans 16 amino acids. This CDR3 reads CASSLSLAGSYNEQFF. CDR3 bases: TGTGCCAGCAGCTTAAGCCTAGCGGGCTCCTACAATGAGCAGTTCTTC.

The chain joins TRBV10-3 to TRBJ2-5, with a possible D match to TRBD1 (6 bases). Germline lookup yields CDR1 ENHRY and CDR2 SYGVKD. The CDR3 totals 13 residues. V was trimmed by 6 bases and J by 5 bases, leaving 13 bases between them. The CDR3 region has the DNA TGTGCCATCAGCTGGACAGTGGGGGAGACCCAGTACTTC. It is translated as CAISWTVGETQYF.

The rearrangement joins TRBV18 to TRBJ1-1; D perhaps matches TRBD1 (6 bases). The CDR3 loop spans 15 amino acids. Trimming stripped 1 base from V and 4 bases from J, with 13 bases between. Germline CDR1 and CDR2: KGHSH and LQKENI. DNA of the CDR3: TGTGCCAGCTCACCACGGGACAAGGTCCTCACTGAAGCTTTCTTT. Protein sequence: CASSPRDKVLTEAFF.

The chain uses TRBV9 and TRBJ1-5; no reliable D call. The V and J ends lost 0 bases and 0 bases respectively, with 16 bases between them. The CDR3 sequence is 18 residues long. Germline assignment: CDR1 SGDLS and CDR2 YYNGEE. CDR3 loop: CASSVAGRREFSNQPQHF. CDR3 bases: TGTGCCAGCAGCGTAGCGGGGAGGAGGGAGTTTAGCAATCAGCCCCAGCATTTT.

This rearrangement joins TRBV7-2 to TRBJ1-2; TRBD1 matches 9 bases. The trim removed 5 bases at V and 5 bases at J, leaving 6 bases unmatched. Germline loops: CDR1 SGHTA, CDR2 FQGNSA. This CDR3 is 14 amino acids long. The chain's CDR3 is CASSGGTGYYGYTF. The CDR3 nucleotides read TGTGCCAGCAGCGGAGGGACAGGGTATTATGGCTACACCTTC. The variable domain in full, completed from reference TRBV7-2 and TRBJ1-2, reads GAGVSQSPSNKVTEKGKDVELRCDPISGHTALYWYRQSLGQGLEFLIYFQGNSAPDKSGLPSDRFSAERTGGSVSTLTIQRTQQEDSAVYLCASSGGTGYYGYTFGSGTRLTVV.

This chain connects TRBV6-5 to TRBJ1-1, with no clear D. Looked up from germline, CDR1 is MNHEY and CDR2 is SVGAGI. There are 12 residues in the CDR3. V was cut by 4 bases and J by 6 bases, with 9 bases left in between. This CDR3 reads CASSFVVSEAFF. In DNA form, the CDR3 reads TGTGCCAGCAGTTTCGTCGTATCTGAAGCTTTCTTT.

The V and J genes are TRBV7-9 and TRBJ2-1, with 8 bases fitting TRBD1. Germline CDR1 and CDR2: SEHNR and FQNEAQ (reference sequence). The CDR3 contains 15 residues. Trimming cost V 3 bases and J 4 bases; bases outside gene matches: 5. CDR3 region: CASSFRQGRYNEQFF. Written as DNA, the CDR3 is TGTGCCAGCAGCTTTCGACAGGGGCGGTACAATGAGCAGTTCTTC.

This chain links TRBV28 with TRBJ2-5; possible D gene TRBD2, 5 bases. The closer fit of TRBJ2-7 to the DNA end suggests the J call may be wrong. This CDR3 has 11 residues. Germline assignment: CDR1 MDHEN and CDR2 SYDVKM. CDR3 nucleotide sequence: TGTGCCAGCAGCCGGGGATACGAGCAGTACTTC. Amino acids: CASSRGYEQYF.

This chain uses TRBV19 with TRBJ2-1; D not certain. The CDR3 loop spans 13 amino acids. V gave up 7 bases and J gave up 2 bases, with 9 bases separating them. Germline CDR1 reads LNHDA; CDR2 reads SQIVND (reference sequence). CDR3 sequence reads: CASKLGTYNEQFF. CDR3 DNA: TGTGCCAGTAAACTGGGCACCTACAATGAGCAGTTCTTC.

The rearrangement uses TRBV7-3 and TRBJ1-6; D is unresolved. This CDR3 contains 14 residues. In germline, CDR1 is SGHTA, CDR2 FQGTGA. V lost 4 bases to trimming and J lost 9 bases, with 13 bases between them. The CDR3 here is CASSSRGGGSPLHF. CDR3 nucleotides: TGTGCCAGCAGCTCCCGGGGAGGCGGTTCACCCCTCCACTTT. The entire variable domain, with the rest obtained from reference TRBV7-3 and TRBJ1-6, is as follows: GAGVSQTPSNKVTEKGKYVELRCDPISGHTALYWYRQSLGQGPEFLIYFQGTGAADDSGLPNDRFFAVRPEGSVSTLKIQRTERGDSAVYLCASSSRGGGSPLHFGNGTRLTVT.

This chain joins TRBV7-9 and TRBJ2-5; a possible D gene is TRBD1 (5 bases). The better agreement between TRBJ2-7 and the DNA end casts doubt on the J call. CDR1 is SEHNR and CDR2 is FQNEAQ in the germline V gene (reference sequence). CDR3 length: 16 residues. The CDR3, as DNA: TGTGCCAGCAGCTTAGTCTCTGGGGCAGTTTCCTACGAGCAGTACTTC. Translated: CASSLVSGAVSYEQYF.

This clone appeared once. The CDR3 spells CASMSRTRGYGYTF. The CDR3 DNA follows: TGTGCCAGCATGTCCCGGACTCGGGGCTATGGCTACACCTTC. The V call is TRBV6-1, the J call TRBJ1-2; D remains unclear. Trimming pared 7 bases from V and 4 bases from J, leaving 16 bases between. This CDR3 comprises 14 residues. Germline loops: CDR1 MNHNS, CDR2 SASEGT.

This clone came up once. V is TRBV11-2 and J is TRBJ1-2; 8 positions agree with TRBD1. The CDR3 is made up of 16 amino acids. The germline gives CDR1 SGHAT, CDR2 FQNNGV. Trimming at V came to 2 bases and at J to 3 bases, leaving 8 bases not matched to a gene. CDR3 in amino acids: CASSLTRQGKYYGYTF. For the CDR3, the DNA is TGTGCCAGCAGCTTAACAAGACAGGGGAAATACTATGGCTACACCTTC.

J is TRBJ2-1 and V is TRBV7-2, with 9 bases that match TRBD2. With V trimmed by 3 bases and J by 0 bases, 6 bases remained unmatched. There are 17 residues in the CDR3. Looked up from germline, CDR1 is SGHTA and CDR2 is FQGNSA. The CDR3 DNA follows: TGTGCCAGCAGCTTTTCCGGGACTAGCAGCTCCTACAATGAGCAGTTCTTC. Protein: CASSFSGTSSSYNEQFF.

The chain joins TRBV18 to TRBJ1-1, with D uncertain. This CDR3 has 13 amino acids. In germline, CDR1 is KGHSH, CDR2 LQKENI. V lost 3 bases and J 5 bases, leaving 10 bases between the germline ends. The CDR3 reads CASSPLGRTEAFF. The CDR3, as DNA: TGTGCCAGCTCACCTCTGGGGAGGACTGAAGCTTTCTTT.

This clone was recorded only once. The gene calls are TRBV25-1 and TRBJ2-1; no definite D call. Trimming took off 6 bases at V and 4 bases at J, with 4 bases between the two ends. Germline V gene lookup returns CDR1 MGHDK and CDR2 SYGVNS. This CDR3 comprises 11 residues. The CDR3 reads CASRQYNEQFF. The DNA for the CDR3 is TGTGCCAGCAGGCAGTACAATGAGCAGTTCTTC.

The chain recombines TRBV7-9 with TRBJ2-7; possibly TRBD1 for D (5 bases). The germline V gene has CDR1 SEHNR and CDR2 FQNEAQ (reference sequence). V gave up 5 bases and J gave up 3 bases, with 14 bases separating them. This CDR3 region has 14 residues. DNA for the CDR3: TGTGCCAGCAGCCTTGGGGCTGTAAGCTACGAGCAGTACTTC. Translation gives CASSLGAVSYEQYF.

The chain couples TRBV4-1 to TRBJ2-1; D is undetermined. V was cut by 1 base and J by 5 bases, with 6 bases left in between. The CDR3 is 13 residues long. Germline lookup yields CDR1 MGHRA and CDR2 YSYEKL. For the CDR3, the DNA is TGCGCCAGCAGCCAAGCGCCCAACAATGAGCAGTTCTTC. Translated: CASSQAPNNEQFF.

This rearrangement joins TRBV15 to TRBJ1-3; D unresolved. Looked up from germline, CDR1 is LNHNV and CDR2 is YYDKDF (reference sequence). Trimming cost V 1 base and J 0 bases, with 10 bases left between them. This CDR3 contains 16 residues. CDR3 protein: CATSRAPLSSGNTIYF. DNA for the CDR3: TGTGCCACCAGCAGAGCGCCTCTTAGCTCTGGAAACACCATATATTTT.

The gene calls are TRBV7-8 and TRBJ1-4, with TRBD1 identical over 7 bases. CDR3 size: 16 residues. After removal of 1 base from V and 6 bases from J, the junction contained 8 bases not matched to a gene. Germline loops: CDR1 SGHVS, CDR2 FQNEAQ. CDR3 protein: CASSLGGDSTYEKLFF. The DNA for the CDR3 is TGTGCCAGCAGCTTAGGTGGGGACAGCACCTATGAAAAACTGTTTTTT.

The V gene is TRBV6-6, the J gene TRBJ1-5; no clear D gene. From germline, CDR1 is MNHNY and CDR2 SVGAGI (reference sequence). The CDR3 has 14 residues. The V gene lost 4 bases and the J gene lost 0 bases, with 7 bases spanning the gap. The CDR3 here is CASSWSTSNQPQHF. The CDR3 DNA follows: TGTGCCAGCAGTTGGTCGACTAGCAATCAGCCCCAGCATTTT.

The gene calls are TRBV7-2 and TRBJ2-3, with TRBD1 matching 9 bases. The length of the CDR3 is 15 residues. V lost 5 bases, J lost 2 bases, and 5 bases stayed unmatched. From germline, CDR1 is SGHTA and CDR2 FQGNSA. CDR3 protein: CASSTGQGTTDTQYF. The CDR3 DNA sequence: TGTGCCAGCAGCACTGGACAGGGGACCACAGATACGCAGTATTTT.

This clone came up once. The V and J genes are TRBV6-1 and TRBJ2-5; 7 bases fit TRBD2. Judging by the DNA end, TRBJ2-7 fits better; the J call may be wrong. Germline assignment: CDR1 MNHNS and CDR2 SASEGT. The CDR3 runs 13 residues. The CDR3 nucleotides are TGTGCTTCGGGAGGATCATACGGCTACGAGCAGTACTTC. This sequence encodes CASGGSYGYEQYF.

The chain recombines TRBV5-6 with TRBJ2-2, with 10 bases matching TRBD2. Germline-derived CDR1 and CDR2 are SGHDT and YYEEEE. V shed 0 bases and J 4 bases; nucleotides not matched to a gene: 3. The CDR3 spans 16 residues. In DNA, the CDR3 is TGTGCCAGCAGCTTGGTGGTAGCGGGGGGCACCGGGGAGCTGTTTTTT. This codes for CASSLVVAGGTGELFF.

This clone has just a few counts. The J gene is TRBJ2-3, the V gene TRBV10-2; 9 nucleotides match TRBD2. Per germline, CDR1 WSHSY and CDR2 SAAADI. Trimming took 1 base from V and 1 from J; bases not matched to a gene: 3. The CDR3 covers 16 residues. The CDR3 is CASSEFQREGTDTQYF. The CDR3 DNA follows: TGCGCCAGCAGTGAGTTCCAGCGGGAGGGCACAGATACGCAGTATTTT.